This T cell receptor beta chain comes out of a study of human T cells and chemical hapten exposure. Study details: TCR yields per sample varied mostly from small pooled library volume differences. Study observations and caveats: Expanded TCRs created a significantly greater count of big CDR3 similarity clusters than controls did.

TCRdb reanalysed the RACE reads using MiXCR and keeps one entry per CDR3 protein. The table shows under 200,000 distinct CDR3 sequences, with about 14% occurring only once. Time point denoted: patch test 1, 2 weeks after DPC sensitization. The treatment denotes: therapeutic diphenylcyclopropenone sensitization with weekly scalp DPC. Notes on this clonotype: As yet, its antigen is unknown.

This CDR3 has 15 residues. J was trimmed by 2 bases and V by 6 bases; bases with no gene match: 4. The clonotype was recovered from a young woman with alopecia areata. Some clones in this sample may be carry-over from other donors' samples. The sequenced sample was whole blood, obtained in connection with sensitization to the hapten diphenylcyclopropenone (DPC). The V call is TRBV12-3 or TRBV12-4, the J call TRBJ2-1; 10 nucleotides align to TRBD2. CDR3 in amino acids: CASRDLAGAYNEQFF. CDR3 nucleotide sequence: TGTGCCAGCAGGGACCTAGCGGGAGCCTACAATGAGCAGTTCTTC.